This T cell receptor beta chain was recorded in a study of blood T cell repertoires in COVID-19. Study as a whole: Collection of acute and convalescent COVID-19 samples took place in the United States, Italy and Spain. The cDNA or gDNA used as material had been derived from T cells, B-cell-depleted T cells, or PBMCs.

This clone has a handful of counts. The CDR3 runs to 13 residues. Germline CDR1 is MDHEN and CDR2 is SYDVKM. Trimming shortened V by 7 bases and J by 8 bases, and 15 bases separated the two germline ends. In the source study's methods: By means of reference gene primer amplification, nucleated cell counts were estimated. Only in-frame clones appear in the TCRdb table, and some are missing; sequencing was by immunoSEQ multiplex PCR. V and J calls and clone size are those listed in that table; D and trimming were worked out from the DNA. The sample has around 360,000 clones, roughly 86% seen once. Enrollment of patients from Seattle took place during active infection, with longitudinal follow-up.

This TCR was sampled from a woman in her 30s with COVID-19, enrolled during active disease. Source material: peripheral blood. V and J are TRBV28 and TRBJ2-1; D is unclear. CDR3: CASTNQALDEQFF. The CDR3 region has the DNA TGTGCCAGCACCAATCAAGCACTGGATGAGCAGTTCTTC.